A selection of T cell receptor beta chains follows, all from one sample in a study of response to subunit inactivated influenza vaccine. From the RT-PCR reads, TCRdb called clonotypes with MiXCR, one entry per CDR3 protein. The sample lists 530,000 or so distinct CDR3 sequences, approximately 15% occurring once. The sequenced sample was PBMCs from blood, obtained 11 to 12 days after vaccination. The receptors here all came from a man aged 50 or older who received an inactivated influenza vaccine. Each CDR3 is given with its conserved first and last residue. The order of the fields is V gene, CDR3 protein.

V gene: TRBV5-4
CDR3 protein: CASSTGQRSYEQYF

V gene: TRBV5-1
CDR3 protein: CASSSSGSPDTQYF

V gene: TRBV6-2/TRBV6-3
CDR3 protein: CASRSTVNTEAFF

V gene: TRBV6-2/TRBV6-3
CDR3 protein: CASSNHKPGADTQYF

V gene: TRBV6-2/TRBV6-3
CDR3 protein: CASSYAILAGDSYEQYF

V gene: TRBV5-1
CDR3 protein: CASSLVQGNTDTQYF

V gene: TRBV6-2/TRBV6-3
CDR3 protein: CASRGGNYGYTF

V gene: TRBV11-2
CDR3 protein: CASSLGLGANEKLFF

V gene: TRBV6-2/TRBV6-3
CDR3 protein: CASSAQGPVGGYTF

V gene: TRBV29-1
CDR3 protein: CSGGDTEKLFF

V gene: TRBV28
CDR3 protein: CASSSTGTSGTGELFF

V gene: TRBV2
CDR3 protein: CASSRRDRGPSNYGYTF

V gene: TRBV12-3/TRBV12-4
CDR3 protein: CASSLTGNHEQYF

V gene: TRBV7-9
CDR3 protein: CASSSAEGHGYTF

V gene: TRBV5-1
CDR3 protein: CASSLGGVAELFF

V gene: TRBV12-3/TRBV12-4
CDR3 protein: CASSFESTQYF

V gene: TRBV7-2
CDR3 protein: CASSLAVRFTYEQYF

V gene: TRBV10-3
CDR3 protein: CAISEGKVSGHTTLYF

V gene: TRBV12-3/TRBV12-4
CDR3 protein: CASRRLAAETQYF

V gene: TRBV29-1
CDR3 protein: CSVEDRLAGVGEQFF

V gene: TRBV11-2
CDR3 protein: CASSPDRAPGGYTF

V gene: TRBV6-5
CDR3 protein: CASSYGKPWSNEKLFF

V gene: TRBV5-1
CDR3 protein: CASSFETYGYTF

V gene: TRBV7-9
CDR3 protein: CASSRPDGNSYEQYF

V gene: TRBV6-2/TRBV6-3
CDR3 protein: CASSSTGLRTEAFF

V gene: TRBV25-1
CDR3 protein: CASSADTSDEQYF

V gene: TRBV24-1
CDR3 protein: CATSDFRQAPMNTQYF

V gene: TRBV2
CDR3 protein: CASRSLPGGRKANVLTF

V gene: TRBV20-1
CDR3 protein: CSASGTAGGKDTQYF

V gene: TRBV6-1
CDR3 protein: CASSATSGSFDEQFF

V gene: TRBV6-1
CDR3 protein: CASSVLAGSSYNEQFF

V gene: TRBV12-3/TRBV12-4
CDR3 protein: CASNQGGGEQFF

V gene: TRBV9
CDR3 protein: CASSVERPGHRVEEQYF

V gene: TRBV9
CDR3 protein: CASSVGWRGSTDTQYF

V gene: TRBV20-1
CDR3 protein: CSARDRAASYTF

V gene: TRBV2
CDR3 protein: CASNDGIIKRVANGNTIYF

V gene: TRBV7-2
CDR3 protein: CASSPKTSGRGYEQYF

V gene: TRBV7-2
CDR3 protein: CASSLARGRDSPLHF

V gene: TRBV4-1
CDR3 protein: CASSQDPSTGAYEQYF

V gene: TRBV20-1
CDR3 protein: CSARNPRGAGGSPLHF

V gene: TRBV7-2
CDR3 protein: CASSLGRARGQPQHF

V gene: TRBV28
CDR3 protein: CASSSQAYQETQYF

V gene: TRBV6-1
CDR3 protein: CASERGARTEAFF

V gene: TRBV6-1
CDR3 protein: CASDLAGVMETQYF

V gene: TRBV11-3
CDR3 protein: CASSEGGSGRYEQFF

V gene: TRBV5-1
CDR3 protein: CASSFLINRGTYNEQFF

V gene: TRBV7-2
CDR3 protein: CASSLQGAVNTEAFF

V gene: TRBV29-1
CDR3 protein: CSADPSEETQYF

V gene: TRBV29-1
CDR3 protein: CSVEEGWIGGQFF

V gene: TRBV20-1
CDR3 protein: CSARADRDRSYNSPLHF

V gene: TRBV7-7
CDR3 protein: CASSLTSGSSEQYF

V gene: TRBV28
CDR3 protein: CASRNTGTGVNYGYTF

V gene: TRBV10-3
CDR3 protein: CAISRPDSGTGYNEQFF

V gene: TRBV7-2
CDR3 protein: CASRSFAGEDHEQYF

V gene: TRBV11-1
CDR3 protein: CASSPPNGRGHEQYF

V gene: TRBV6-5
CDR3 protein: CASTGSSYEQYF

V gene: TRBV11-2
CDR3 protein: CASSLVYPPDRPVRTYEQYF

V gene: TRBV20-1
CDR3 protein: CSAVDRHNEQFF

V gene: TRBV6-1
CDR3 protein: CASSKTGNNEQFF

V gene: TRBV18
CDR3 protein: CASSPRFGNQPQHF